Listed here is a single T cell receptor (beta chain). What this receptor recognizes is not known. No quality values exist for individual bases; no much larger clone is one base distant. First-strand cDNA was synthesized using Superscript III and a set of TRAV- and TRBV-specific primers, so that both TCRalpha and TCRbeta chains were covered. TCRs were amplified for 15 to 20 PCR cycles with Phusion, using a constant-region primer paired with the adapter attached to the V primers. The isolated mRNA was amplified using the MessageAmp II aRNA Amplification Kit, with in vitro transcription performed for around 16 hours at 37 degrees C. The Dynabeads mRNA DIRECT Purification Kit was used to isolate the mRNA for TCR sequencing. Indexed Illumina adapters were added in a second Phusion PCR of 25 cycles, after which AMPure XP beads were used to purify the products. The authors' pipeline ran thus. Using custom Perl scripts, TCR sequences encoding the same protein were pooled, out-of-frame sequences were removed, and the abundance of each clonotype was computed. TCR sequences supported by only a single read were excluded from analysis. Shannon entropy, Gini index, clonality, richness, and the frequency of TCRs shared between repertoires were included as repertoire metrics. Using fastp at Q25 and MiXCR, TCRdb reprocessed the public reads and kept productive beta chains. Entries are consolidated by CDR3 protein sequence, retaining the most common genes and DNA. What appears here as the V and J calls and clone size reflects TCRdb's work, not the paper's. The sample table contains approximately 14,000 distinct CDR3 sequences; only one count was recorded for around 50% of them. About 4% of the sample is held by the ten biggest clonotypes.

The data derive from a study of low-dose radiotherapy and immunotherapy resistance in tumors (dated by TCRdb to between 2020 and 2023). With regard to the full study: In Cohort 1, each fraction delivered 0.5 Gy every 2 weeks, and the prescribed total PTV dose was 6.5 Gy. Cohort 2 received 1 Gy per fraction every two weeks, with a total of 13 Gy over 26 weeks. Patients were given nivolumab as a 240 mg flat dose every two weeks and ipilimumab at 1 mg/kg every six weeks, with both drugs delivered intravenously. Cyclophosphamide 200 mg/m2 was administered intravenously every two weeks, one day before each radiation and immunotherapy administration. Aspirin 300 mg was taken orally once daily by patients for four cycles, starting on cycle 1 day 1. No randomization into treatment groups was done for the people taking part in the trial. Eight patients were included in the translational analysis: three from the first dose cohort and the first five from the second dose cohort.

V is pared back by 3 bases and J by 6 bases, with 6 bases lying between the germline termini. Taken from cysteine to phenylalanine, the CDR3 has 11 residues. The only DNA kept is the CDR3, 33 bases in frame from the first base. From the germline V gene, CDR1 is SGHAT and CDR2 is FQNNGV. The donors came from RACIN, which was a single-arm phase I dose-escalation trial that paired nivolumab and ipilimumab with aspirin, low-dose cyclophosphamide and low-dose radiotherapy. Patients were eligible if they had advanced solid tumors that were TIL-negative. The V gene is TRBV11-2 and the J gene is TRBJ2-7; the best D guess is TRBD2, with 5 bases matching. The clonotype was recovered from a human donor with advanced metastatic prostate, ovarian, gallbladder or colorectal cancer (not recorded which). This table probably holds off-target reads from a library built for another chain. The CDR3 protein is CASSFSAEQYF. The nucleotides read TGTGCCAGCAGCTTTAGCGCCGAGCAGTACTTC.